This TCR beta chain appears in the sequencing data of a study of human T cells and chemical hapten exposure. Overall study: Upper-back patches of 0.01% DPC were read at 6 days. Study outcomes and limitations: Positively correlated with patch test score were the counts of PT1 expanded TCRs. Donors, who had alopecia, may show an immune response that differs from healthy people's.

Single cDNA molecules in the library carried unique molecular identifiers attached during preparation. TCRdb re-derived calls from the RACE reads in MiXCR, one entry per CDR3 protein. The sample shows about 70,000 distinct CDR3 sequences, 8.5% of them seen only once. This clonotype was seen repeatedly, ten times or more. Its specificity is not known. The CDR3 contains 13 residues. Germline V lookup: CDR1 MNHNS, CDR2 SASEGT. Trimming removed 6 bases from V and 8 bases from J, with 13 bases in between. The time point was: patch test 2, 6 weeks after DPC sensitization. Treatment in this sample: therapeutic diphenylcyclopropenone sensitization with weekly scalp DPC.

The chain has TRBV6-1 and TRBJ1-4; perhaps TRBD1 as D (6 bases). Source: whole blood, taken in connection with sensitization to the hapten diphenylcyclopropenone (DPC). The receptor's source is a woman aged 50 to 60 with alopecia areata. Some clones in this sample may be carry-over from other donors' samples. The CDR3, as DNA: TGTGCCAGCAGGGGTACGGGGGCGGAAAAACTGTTTTTT. It yields the protein CASRGTGAEKLFF.